The clone carrying this T cell receptor beta chain was found many times. Its specificity is unknown. Germline is not matched at one junction end, which may reflect a read error. TCRdb itself ran the RT-PCR reads through MiXCR, one entry per CDR3 protein. The sample has roughly 160,000 distinct CDR3 sequences, 11% seen once; the top ten hold around an eighth. The data stem from a study of response to subunit inactivated influenza vaccine. Study-wide results and limits: Authors proposed each seasonal influenza vaccination draws in few new T cells.

Per the germline V gene, CDR1 is SGHRS and CDR2 is YFSETQ. This CDR3 contains 15 residues. This TCR derives from a man between 50 and 59 years old who received an inactivated influenza vaccine. This material consisted of non-naive T cells sorted from PBMCs, taken 40 to 50 days after vaccination. V usage is TRBV5-1 and J usage is TRBJ2-3; 10 nucleotides agree with TRBD2. CDR3 sequence reads: CASKLEAIPTSGCHF. The CDR3 nucleotides read TGCGCCAGCAAACTTGAAGCTATCCCGACTAGCGGGTGCCATTTT.